One and the same sample provided the 30 T cell receptor beta chains below, sequenced in a study of T cell responses to AZD1222 COVID-19 vaccine. Measured with immunoSEQ multiplex PCR; TCRdb has only the in-frame clones, and not every one. The data hold roughly 200,000 clones, with 90% to 95% observed a single time. This specimen was peripheral blood, taken 28 days after the second AZD1222 dose. These receptors all stem from an adult who received the AZD1222 COVID-19 vaccine.

The chain combines TRBV10-3 with TRBJ1-2; D not resolved. The ends were cut back, 8 bases at V and 4 bases at J, with 11 bases in the middle. CDR3 size: 12 residues. Per germline, CDR1 ENHRY and CDR2 SYGVKD. The CDR3 DNA reads as TGTGCCATCTGGGCGGGGAGCTATGGCTACACCTTC. It translates to CAIWAGSYGYTF.

This chain joins TRBV7-9 and TRBJ2-7, with TRBD1 identical over 7 bases. The CDR3 runs 16 residues. Germline CDR1 is SEHNR and CDR2 is FQNEAQ (reference sequence). V was pared by 2 bases and J by 2 bases, with 9 bases of the junction left unmatched. CDR3 in DNA: TGTGCCAGCAGCTTACTAGGGACAGCTAAGCCCTACGAGCAGTACTTC. Amino acid sequence: CASSLLGTAKPYEQYF.

In its sample, this clone was seen once. The chain couples TRBV29-1 to TRBJ2-3; possibly TRBD1 for D (5 bases). V lost 6 bases to trimming and J lost 0 bases, with 16 bases between them. This CDR3 contains 15 residues. Germline V gene lookup returns CDR1 SQVTM and CDR2 ANQGSEA. CDR3 sequence reads: CSVQRMDTSTDTQYF. CDR3 coding DNA: TGCAGCGTGCAGAGGATGGACACTAGCACAGATACGCAGTATTTT.

The chain couples TRBV19 to TRBJ1-5, with TRBD1 as a possible D gene (5 bases). CDR3 size: 17 residues. In germline, CDR1 is LNHDA, CDR2 SQIVND (reference sequence). Trimming left V 4 bases short and J 6 bases short, with 22 bases between. The CDR3 nucleotides are TGTGCCAGTAGTAAAGTTCCTGGAGGGGTACGGCTTCAGCCCCAGCATTTT. This translates into CASSKVPGGVRLQPQHF.

CDR3 sequence: CASSPVSVGRNTEAFF. The CDR3 coding sequence is TGTGCCAGCAGCCCCGTCTCGGTCGGGAGGAACACTGAAGCTTTCTTT. V is TRBV11-2 and J is TRBJ1-1; no firm D call. Germline CDR1 and CDR2: SGHAT and FQNNGV. The CDR3 is 16 amino acids. The V and J ends lost 5 bases and 1 base respectively, with 17 bases between them.

The chain employs TRBV20-1 and TRBJ1-1, with D unclear. The CDR3 consists of 12 residues. CDR1 is DFQATT, CDR2 SNEGSKA, per germline (reference sequence). Deletions cut 3 bases from V and 0 bases from J, with 5 bases between. The CDR3 sequence is CSASSLNTEAFF. The CDR3 region has the DNA TGCAGTGCTAGTAGCCTGAACACTGAAGCTTTCTTT.

This clone was detected once. The chain joins TRBV3-1 (or the pseudogene TRBV3-2) to TRBJ1-1; perhaps TRBD1 as D (5 bases). Per germline, CDR1 LGHDT and CDR2 YNNKEL (reference sequence). V was pared by 1 base and J by 6 bases, with 27 bases between. This CDR3 is 19 amino acids long. DNA for the CDR3: TGTGCCAGCAGCCAAGGCTACTCCACAGGAGGGACTGGCTTCGCTGAAGCTTTCTTT. Translated: CASSQGYSTGGTGFAEAFF.

The genes are TRBV27 and TRBJ2-7; D is undetermined. V lost 0 bases, J lost 9 bases, and 18 bases lay in between. This CDR3 has 15 residues. Germline lookup yields CDR1 MNHEY and CDR2 SMNVEV (reference sequence). The chain's CDR3 is CASSLSWSSSHGQYF. CDR3 DNA: TGTGCCAGCAGTTTATCGTGGTCCTCTTCCCATGGGCAGTACTTC.

The chain is built from TRBV5-6 and TRBJ1-1; maybe TRBD1 (5 bases). V was clipped by 0 bases and J by 6 bases, with 15 bases between them. Per germline, CDR1 SGHDT and CDR2 YYEEEE. The CDR3 is 15 residues long. The CDR3 DNA sequence: TGTGCCAGCAGCTTGGAAGGGGTGAGGGGATCTGAAGCTTTCTTT. It yields the protein CASSLEGVRGSEAFF.

The chain uses TRBV3-1 (or the pseudogene TRBV3-2) and TRBJ2-1; 11 bases align to TRBD2. The CDR3 runs 19 residues. The V and J ends lost 1 base and 7 bases, in that order; junction bases with no gene match: 15. Per the germline V gene, CDR1 is LGHDT and CDR2 is YNNKEL (reference sequence). CDR3 nucleotides: TGTGCCAGCAGCCAAGTCGGGGGATTAGCGGGAGGGCCCCCAAATGAGCAGTTCTTC. Translation gives CASSQVGGLAGGPPNEQFF.

V and J are TRBV20-1 and TRBJ1-1; D is ambiguous. This CDR3 is built from 14 residues. Trimming left V 3 bases short and J 0 bases short, with 11 bases between. From germline, CDR1 is DFQATT and CDR2 SNEGSKA (reference sequence). DNA for the CDR3: TGCAGTGCTAGTCCCCAGGTATTGAACACTGAAGCTTTCTTT. Translating gives CSASPQVLNTEAFF.

The chain links TRBV3-1 (or the pseudogene TRBV3-2) to TRBJ1-1; TRBD1 matches at 8 bases. From germline, CDR1 is LGHDT and CDR2 YNNKEL (reference sequence). The CDR3 is 16 amino acids. After removal of 4 bases from V and 4 bases from J, the junction contained 11 bases not matched to a gene. The CDR3 nucleotides are TGTGCCAGCAGCCGAGCTCCTTTAACAGGGGGCACTGAAGCTTTCTTT. This sequence encodes CASSRAPLTGGTEAFF.

This clone was recorded only once. This chain joins TRBV18 and TRBJ1-1; TRBD1 aligns across 8 bases. J gave up 6 bases and V 4 bases, and 7 bases lay outside the gene matches. Germline loops: CDR1 KGHSH, CDR2 LQKENI. The CDR3 sequence is 14 residues long. CDR3 loop: CASSLTGAGAEAFF. CDR3 DNA sequence: TGTGCCAGCTCACTGACAGGGGCTGGGGCTGAAGCTTTCTTT.

This clone has only one observation. The chain links TRBV27 to TRBJ2-7; 11 bases are shared with TRBD2. Trimming cost V 6 bases and J 2 bases; bases outside gene matches: 6. Germline V gives CDR1 MNHEY, CDR2 SMNVEV (reference sequence). This CDR3 is built from 15 residues. The chain's CDR3 is CASRGTSGIAYEQYF. The CDR3 DNA reads TGTGCCAGCAGGGGGACTAGCGGAATTGCCTACGAGCAGTACTTC.

V and J are TRBV18 and TRBJ1-4; D gene uncertain. V was trimmed by 8 bases and J by 4 bases, leaving 20 bases between them. CDR1 and CDR2 (germline): KGHSH, LQKENI. The CDR3 length is 16 residues. The CDR3 is CASRKLGNGLNEKLFF. In DNA form, the CDR3 reads TGTGCCAGCCGGAAGCTAGGAAACGGCCTTAATGAAAAACTGTTTTTT.

V usage is TRBV5-1 and J usage is TRBJ2-2; TRBD1 or TRBD2 may be the D gene (5 bases each). Trimming cost V 4 bases and J 3 bases, with 16 bases left between them. The length of the CDR3 is 16 residues. Per the germline V gene, CDR1 is SGHRS and CDR2 is YFSETQ. CDR3 amino acids: CASSTRPGPDTGELFF. The CDR3, as DNA: TGCGCCAGCAGCACTCGACCGGGACCAGACACCGGGGAGCTGTTTTTT.

This clone was picked up one time. This chain links TRBV27 with TRBJ2-3; D may be TRBD1 or TRBD2 (6 bases each). Trimming shortened V by 6 bases and J by 3 bases, and 13 bases separated the two germline ends. The CDR3 sequence is 14 residues long. Germline lookup yields CDR1 MNHEY and CDR2 SMNVEV (reference sequence). The CDR3 DNA sequence: TGTGCCAGCAGAGGGGGGAGTTTGACAGATACGCAGTATTTT. Protein sequence: CASRGGSLTDTQYF.

This clone occurred a few times. The rearrangement links TRBV12-5 to TRBJ2-7, with D hard to call. CDR1 LGHNT and CDR2 FRNRAP come from the germline V gene. V was pared by 1 base and J by 4 bases, with 8 bases between. CDR3 length: 13 residues. CDR3 sequence reads: CASGLGLQYEQYF. The DNA of the CDR3 is TGTGCTAGTGGTTTGGGACTCCAATACGAGCAGTACTTC.

The chain uses TRBV5-1 and TRBJ2-7, with D perhaps being TRBD1 or TRBD2 (6 bases each). Deletions cut 4 bases from V and 6 bases from J, with 20 bases between. Germline V gene sequence: CDR1 SGHRS, CDR2 YFSETQ. CDR3 length: 15 residues. CDR3 DNA sequence: TGCGCCAGCAGCCCCCTGGAGGGGGAAAGGGTCGAGCAGTACTTC. This sequence encodes CASSPLEGERVEQYF.

This chain links TRBV3-1 (or the pseudogene TRBV3-2) with TRBJ2-2; 8 bases are a match to TRBD2. The CDR3 spans 16 residues. Unmatched junction bases numbered 8, after V lost 4 bases and J lost 4 bases. In germline, CDR1 is LGHDT, CDR2 YNNKEL (reference sequence). DNA of the CDR3: TGTGCCAGCAGCCTCATTTCCGGGGGGGGCACCGGGGAGCTGTTTTTT. Amino acids: CASSLISGGGTGELFF.

The chain has TRBV21-1 and TRBJ2-7; the table's D call, TRBD1, has no DNA check behind it. TRBV21-1 has pseudogene status. There are 20 residues in the CDR3. The CDR3 loop is CASSPTTGGASDPLGHEQYF. CDR3 nucleotide sequence: TGTGCCAGCAGCCCCACGACAGGGGGCGCGTCTGACCCTTTAGGGCACGAGCAGTACTTC.

The CDR3 protein is CASSPRVGINPLGAFF. CDR3 DNA: TGTGCCAGCTCACCAAGGGTGGGCATAAACCCCCTTGGGGCTTTCTTT. The chain combines TRBV18 with TRBJ1-1; D remains unclear. Germline assignment: CDR1 KGHSH and CDR2 LQKENI. The ends were cut back, 2 bases at V and 11 bases at J, with 24 bases in the middle. This CDR3 has 16 residues.

The rearrangement joins TRBV7-9 to TRBJ2-1; TRBD2 is a possible D gene (6 bases). With 6 bases removed from V and 5 bases from J, the gap between germline ends came to 17 bases. Germline CDR1 is SEHNR and CDR2 is FQNEAQ (reference sequence). The CDR3 has 15 amino acids. CDR3 nucleotides: TGTGCCAGCAGTCCTCCCGGGACTCAGAACAATGAGCAGTTCTTC. Protein product: CASSPPGTQNNEQFF.

The V and J genes are TRBV10-3 and TRBJ1-2, with D hard to call. The CDR3 is 12 amino acids. The V end lost 2 bases, the J end lost 4 bases, and 5 bases lay between the germline ends. Germline CDR1 ENHRY, CDR2 SYGVKD. The CDR3 loop reads CAISEGSYGYTF. DNA of the CDR3: TGTGCCATCAGTGAGGGATCCTATGGCTACACCTTC.

V is TRBV10-2 and J is TRBJ1-5; D unclear. This CDR3 comprises 16 residues. Germline CDR1 and CDR2: WSHSY and SAAADI. V was pared by 0 bases and J by 0 bases, with 9 bases between. CDR3 bases: TGCGCCAGCAGTGAGTCGCACGGGAATAGCAATCAGCCCCAGCATTTT. Its protein is CASSESHGNSNQPQHF.

CDR3 region: CASSSYYEQYF. The CDR3 nucleotides read TGTGCCAGCAGCTCGTACTACGAGCAGTACTTC. This rearrangement joins TRBV11-2 to TRBJ2-7; D uncertain. V lost 4 bases to trimming and J lost 3 bases, with 4 bases between them. The CDR3 is made up of 11 amino acids. Germline loops: CDR1 SGHAT, CDR2 FQNNGV.

This clone came up once. The V call is TRBV30, the J call TRBJ1-6; 7 bases match TRBD1. After removal of 1 base from V and 10 bases from J, the junction contained 10 bases not matched to a gene. Germline V CDR1 and CDR2: GTSNPN, SVGIG (reference sequence). CDR3 size: 15 residues. The CDR3, as DNA: TGTGCCTGGAGTGAGGGGACAGCTCTACCCTCACCCCTCCACTTT. Translating gives CAWSEGTALPSPLHF.

The chain employs TRBV12-5 and TRBJ1-2; 8 bases are shared with TRBD1. Germline CDR1 is LGHNT and CDR2 is FRNRAP. The CDR3 length is 16 residues. J lost 1 base, V lost 7 bases, and 11 bases had no gene match. CDR3 in amino acids: CASVSGRGRVNYGYTF. CDR3 nucleotides: TGTGCTAGTGTTTCGGGCAGGGGGCGCGTTAACTATGGCTACACCTTC. The full variable domain, rest sourced from reference TRBV12-5 and TRBJ1-2, is DARVTQTPRHKVTEMGQEVTMRCQPILGHNTVFWYRQTMMQGLELLAYFRNRAPLDDSGMPKDRFSAEMPDATLATLKIQPSEPRDSAVYFCASVSGRGRVNYGYTFGSGTRLTVV.

The gene calls are TRBV7-2 and TRBJ2-2; D gene ambiguous. CDR1 and CDR2 (germline): SGHTA, FQGNSA. V lost 1 base, J lost 4 bases, and 10 bases lay in between. The CDR3 covers 15 residues. The CDR3 nucleotides are TGTGCCAGCAGCTTAGTGATGGGTGCCACCGGGGAGCTGTTTTTT. It encodes CASSLVMGATGELFF.

This chain connects TRBV5-4 to TRBJ2-5, with 8 bases that match TRBD1. CDR3 length: 14 amino acids. J gave up 5 bases and V 2 bases, and 5 bases lay outside the gene matches. The germline gives CDR1 SGHNT, CDR2 YYREEE (reference sequence). For the CDR3, the DNA is TGTGCCAGCAGCTTACCAGGGGGCGTGGAGACCCAGTACTTC. Translation: CASSLPGGVETQYF.